The 5 T cell receptor beta chains presented below share a single source sample, sequenced in a study of blood T cell repertoires in COVID-19. The assay was immunoSEQ multiplex PCR, and TCRdb's table has in-frame clones only and misses some. The repertoire holds about 100,000 clones, with approximately 90% as singletons. Sequences were obtained from peripheral blood. The receptor set was obtained from a man aged 55 to 70 with acute or convalescent COVID-19.

The gene calls are TRBV27 and TRBJ1-2; D might be TRBD1 (6 bases). V dropped 5 bases and J dropped 8 bases, with 12 bases sitting between them. Per the germline V gene, CDR1 is MNHEY and CDR2 is SMNVEV (reference sequence). The CDR3 totals 12 residues. CDR3 sequence: CASSPGTNGYTF. The CDR3 region has the DNA TGTGCCAGCAGTCCCGGGACAAACGGCTACACCTTC.

Concerning this clone: One end of the junction fails to match germline, which may point to a read error. This chain connects TRBV2 to TRBJ1-2; 8 positions match TRBD1. Germline CDR1 and CDR2: SNHLY and FYNNEI. This CDR3 spans 13 amino acids. In nucleotides, the CDR3 is TGTGCCAGCAGAGAAGGACAGGGAAGTGGCTACACCTTC. It specifies CASREGQGSGYTF.

The chain employs TRBV6-5 and TRBJ1-2; unclear D gene. The CDR3 length is 12 residues. In germline, CDR1 is MNHEY, CDR2 SVGAGI. V was trimmed by 5 bases and J by 4 bases, leaving 8 bases between them. The CDR3 is CASSTDIYGYTF. The CDR3 DNA sequence: TGTGCCAGCAGTACCGACATCTATGGCTACACCTTC.

The chain has TRBV6-5 and TRBJ2-7; no reliable D call. Germline lookup yields CDR1 MNHEY and CDR2 SVGAGI. The CDR3 totals 13 residues. Trimming cost V 6 bases and J 1 base, with 10 bases left between them. The CDR3 is CASSLAASYEQYF. The CDR3 nucleotides read TGTGCCAGCAGCCTGGCGGCGTCCTACGAGCAGTACTTC.

This chain connects TRBV18 to TRBJ1-3; a weak D match, TRBD1 (5 bases). CDR1 KGHSH and CDR2 LQKENI come from the germline V gene. The CDR3 spans 15 residues. The V and J ends lost 2 bases and 4 bases respectively, with 12 bases between them. The CDR3 coding sequence is TGTGCCAGCTCACCAAGCGGGACGCAAGGAAACACCATATATTTT. It codes for CASSPSGTQGNTIYF.